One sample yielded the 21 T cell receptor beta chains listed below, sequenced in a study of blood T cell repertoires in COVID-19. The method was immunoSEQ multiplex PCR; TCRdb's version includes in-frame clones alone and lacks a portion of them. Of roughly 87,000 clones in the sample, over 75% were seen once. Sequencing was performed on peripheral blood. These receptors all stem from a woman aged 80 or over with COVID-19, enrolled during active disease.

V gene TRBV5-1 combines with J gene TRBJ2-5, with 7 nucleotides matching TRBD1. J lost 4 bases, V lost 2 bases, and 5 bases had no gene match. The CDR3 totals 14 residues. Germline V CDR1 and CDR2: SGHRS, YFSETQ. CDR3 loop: CASSLLNRGETQYF. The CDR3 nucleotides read TGCGCCAGCAGCTTATTGAACAGGGGAGAGACCCAGTACTTC.

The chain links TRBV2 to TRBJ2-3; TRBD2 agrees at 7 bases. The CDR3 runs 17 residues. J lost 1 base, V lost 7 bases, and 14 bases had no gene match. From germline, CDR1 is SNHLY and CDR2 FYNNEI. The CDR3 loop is CASTHLLTSDGTDTQYF. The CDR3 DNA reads TGTGCCAGCACGCACCTTTTAACTAGCGACGGCACAGATACGCAGTATTTT.

The chain's CDR3 is CATSRDVVSSGADTQYF. In DNA, the CDR3 is TGTGCCACCAGCAGAGATGTGGTCTCTAGCGGAGCAGATACGCAGTATTTT. The chain combines TRBV15 with TRBJ2-3, with 7 bases aligning to TRBD2. The trim removed 0 bases at V and 4 bases at J, leaving 10 bases unmatched. Per the germline V gene, CDR1 is LNHNV and CDR2 is YYDKDF (reference sequence). The CDR3 is 17 residues long. Based on the CDR3 plus reference TRBV15 and TRBJ2-3, the full variable domain is DAMVIQNPRYQVTQFGKPVTLSCSQTLNHNVMYWYQQKSSQAPKLLFHYYDKDFNNEADTPDNFQSRRPNTSFCFLDIRSPGLGDTAMYLCATSRDVVSSGADTQYFGPGTRLTVL.

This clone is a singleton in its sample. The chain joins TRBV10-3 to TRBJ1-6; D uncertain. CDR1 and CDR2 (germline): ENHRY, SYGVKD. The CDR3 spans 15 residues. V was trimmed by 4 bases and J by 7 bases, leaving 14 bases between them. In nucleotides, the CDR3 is TGTGCCATCAGTGCGTTGAGTGCCGAAAATTCACCCCTCCACTTT. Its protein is CAISALSAENSPLHF.

The CDR3 DNA follows: TGTGCCAGCAGCGCAAACAGGGGCTCTGAAGCTTTCTTT. Residues: CASSANRGSEAFF. This chain connects TRBV13 to TRBJ1-1; 7 nucleotides align to TRBD1. J lost 6 bases, V lost 5 bases, and 6 bases had no gene match. The CDR3 totals 13 residues. Germline assignment: CDR1 PRHDT and CDR2 FYEKMQ (reference sequence).

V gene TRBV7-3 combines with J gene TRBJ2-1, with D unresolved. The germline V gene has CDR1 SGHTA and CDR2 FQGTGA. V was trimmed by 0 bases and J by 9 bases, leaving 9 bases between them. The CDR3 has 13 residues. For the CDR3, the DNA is TGTGCCAGCAGCTTAACCCGAGCTGCTGAGCAGTTCTTC. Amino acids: CASSLTRAAEQFF.

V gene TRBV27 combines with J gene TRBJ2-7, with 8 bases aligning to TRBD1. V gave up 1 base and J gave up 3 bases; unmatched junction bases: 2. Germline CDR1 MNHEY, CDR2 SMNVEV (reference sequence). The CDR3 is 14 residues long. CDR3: CASSLFRGHYEQYF. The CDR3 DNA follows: TGTGCCAGCAGTTTATTCAGGGGGCACTACGAGCAGTACTTC.

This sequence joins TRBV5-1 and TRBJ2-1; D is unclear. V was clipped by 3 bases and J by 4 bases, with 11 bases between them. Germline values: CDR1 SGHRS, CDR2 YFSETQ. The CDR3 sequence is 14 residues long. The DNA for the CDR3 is TGCGCCAGCAGCTCAGACTCAAGTTACAATGAGCAGTTCTTC. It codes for CASSSDSSYNEQFF.

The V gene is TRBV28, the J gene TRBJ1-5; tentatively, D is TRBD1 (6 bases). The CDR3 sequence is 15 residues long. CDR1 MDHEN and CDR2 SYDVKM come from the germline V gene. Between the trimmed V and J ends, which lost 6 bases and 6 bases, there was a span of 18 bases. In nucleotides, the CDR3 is TGTGCCAGCAGCTCACCCGGGACATTTTTTCAGCCCCAGCATTTT. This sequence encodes CASSSPGTFFQPQHF.

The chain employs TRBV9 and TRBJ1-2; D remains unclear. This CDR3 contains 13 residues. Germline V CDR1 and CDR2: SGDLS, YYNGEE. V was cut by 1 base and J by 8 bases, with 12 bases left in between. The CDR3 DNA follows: TGTGCCAGCAGCGTAACCCCAGGTATAGGCTACACCTTC. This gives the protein CASSVTPGIGYTF.

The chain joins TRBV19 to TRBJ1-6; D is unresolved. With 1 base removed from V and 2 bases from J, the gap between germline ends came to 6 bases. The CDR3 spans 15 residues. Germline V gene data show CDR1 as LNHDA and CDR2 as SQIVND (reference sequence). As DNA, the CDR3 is TGTGCCAGTAGTATAGGGGGAGCCTATAATTCACCCCTCCACTTT. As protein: CASSIGGAYNSPLHF.

DNA of the CDR3: TGTGCCAGCAGTCGCGAGGTCGCAGATACGCAGTATTTT. Its translation is CASSREVADTQYF. This chain joins TRBV2 and TRBJ2-3, with unresolved D. Germline V gene sequence: CDR1 SNHLY, CDR2 FYNNEI. V was pared by 5 bases and J by 4 bases, with 10 bases between. The CDR3 is 13 residues long.

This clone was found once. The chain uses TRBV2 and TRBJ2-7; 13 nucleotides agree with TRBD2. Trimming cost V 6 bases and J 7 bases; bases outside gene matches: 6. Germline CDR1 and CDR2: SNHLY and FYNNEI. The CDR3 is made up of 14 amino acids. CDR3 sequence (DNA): TGTGCCAGCAGCGGGACTAGCGGGATCTGGGAGCAGTACTTC. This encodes CASSGTSGIWEQYF.

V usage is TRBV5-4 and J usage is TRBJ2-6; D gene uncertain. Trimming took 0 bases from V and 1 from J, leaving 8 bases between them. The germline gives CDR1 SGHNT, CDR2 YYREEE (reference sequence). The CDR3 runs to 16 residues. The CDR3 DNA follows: TGTGCCAGCAGCTTGGGGCGCGGTTCTGGGGCCAACGTCCTGACTTTC. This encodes CASSLGRGSGANVLTF.

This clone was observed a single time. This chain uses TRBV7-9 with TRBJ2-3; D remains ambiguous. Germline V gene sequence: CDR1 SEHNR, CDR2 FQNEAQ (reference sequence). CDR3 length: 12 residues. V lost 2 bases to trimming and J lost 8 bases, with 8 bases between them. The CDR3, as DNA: TGTGCCAGCAGCTTACCTTCGGGTACGCAGTATTTT. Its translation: CASSLPSGTQYF.

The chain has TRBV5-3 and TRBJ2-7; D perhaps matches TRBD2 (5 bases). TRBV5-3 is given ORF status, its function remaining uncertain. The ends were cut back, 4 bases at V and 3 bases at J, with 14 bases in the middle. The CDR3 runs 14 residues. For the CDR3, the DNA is TGTGCCAGAAGCGGGGAGCAGGAGGTCTACGAGCAGTACTTC. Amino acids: CARSGEQEVYEQYF.

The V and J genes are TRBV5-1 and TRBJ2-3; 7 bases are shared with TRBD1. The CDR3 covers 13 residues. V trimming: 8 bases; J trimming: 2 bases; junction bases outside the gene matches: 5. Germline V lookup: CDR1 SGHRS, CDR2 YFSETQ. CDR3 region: CASRQGVTDTQYF. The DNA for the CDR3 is TGCGCCAGTCGACAGGGTGTCACAGATACGCAGTATTTT.

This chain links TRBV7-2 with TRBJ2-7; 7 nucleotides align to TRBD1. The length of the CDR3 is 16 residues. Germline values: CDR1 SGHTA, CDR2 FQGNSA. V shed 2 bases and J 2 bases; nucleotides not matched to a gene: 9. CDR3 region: CASSLYGTATAYEQYF. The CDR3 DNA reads TGTGCCAGCAGCTTATACGGGACAGCCACCGCCTACGAGCAGTACTTC.

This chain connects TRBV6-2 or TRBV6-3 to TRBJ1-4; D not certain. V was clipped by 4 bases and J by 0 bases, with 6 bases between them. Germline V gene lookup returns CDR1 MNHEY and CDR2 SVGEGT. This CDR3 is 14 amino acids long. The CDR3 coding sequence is TGTGCCAGCAGTTCCGTTGCAACTAATGAAAAACTGTTTTTT. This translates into CASSSVATNEKLFF.

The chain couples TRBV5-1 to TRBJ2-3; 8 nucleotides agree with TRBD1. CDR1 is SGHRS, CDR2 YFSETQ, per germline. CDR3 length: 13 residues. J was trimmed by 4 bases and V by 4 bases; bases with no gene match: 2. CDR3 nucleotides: TGCGCCAGCAGCCAGACAGGGGCAGATACGCAGTATTTT. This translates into CASSQTGADTQYF.

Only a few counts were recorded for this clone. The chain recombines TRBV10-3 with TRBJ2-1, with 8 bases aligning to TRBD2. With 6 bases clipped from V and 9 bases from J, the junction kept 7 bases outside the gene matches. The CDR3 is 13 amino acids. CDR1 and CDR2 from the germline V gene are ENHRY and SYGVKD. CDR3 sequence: CAISTGTSGEQFF. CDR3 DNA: TGTGCCATCAGCACAGGGACTAGTGGTGAGCAGTTCTTC.